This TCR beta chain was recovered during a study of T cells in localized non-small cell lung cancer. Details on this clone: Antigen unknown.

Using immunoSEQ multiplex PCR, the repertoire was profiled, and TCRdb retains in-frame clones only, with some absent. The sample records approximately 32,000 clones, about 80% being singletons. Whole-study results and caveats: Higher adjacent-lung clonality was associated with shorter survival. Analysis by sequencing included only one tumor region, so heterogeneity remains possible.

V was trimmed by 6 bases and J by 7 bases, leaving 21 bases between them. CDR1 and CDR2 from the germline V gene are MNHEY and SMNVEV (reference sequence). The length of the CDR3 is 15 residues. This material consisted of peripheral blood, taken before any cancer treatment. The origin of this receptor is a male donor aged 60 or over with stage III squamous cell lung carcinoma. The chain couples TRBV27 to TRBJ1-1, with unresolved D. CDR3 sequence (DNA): TGTGCCAGCAGAATTAGGTGGCAGCCGGAGATTGAAGCTTTCTTT. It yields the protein CASRIRWQPEIEAFF.